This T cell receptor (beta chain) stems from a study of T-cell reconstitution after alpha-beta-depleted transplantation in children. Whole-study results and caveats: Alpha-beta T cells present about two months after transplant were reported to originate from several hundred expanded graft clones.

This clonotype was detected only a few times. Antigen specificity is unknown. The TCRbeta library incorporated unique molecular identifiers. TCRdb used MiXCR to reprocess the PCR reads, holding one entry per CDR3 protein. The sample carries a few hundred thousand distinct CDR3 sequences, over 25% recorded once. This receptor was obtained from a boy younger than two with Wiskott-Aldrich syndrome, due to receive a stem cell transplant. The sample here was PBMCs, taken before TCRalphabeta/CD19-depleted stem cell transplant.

The CDR3 reads CASSHWTSGNLNEQFF. Here the CDR3 DNA reads TGTGCCAGCAGTCACTGGACTAGCGGGAATCTCAATGAGCAGTTCTTC. The chain links TRBV2 to TRBJ2-1, with 12 bases fitting TRBD2. The trim removed 5 bases at V and 6 bases at J, leaving 8 bases unmatched. This CDR3 comprises 16 residues. Germline V gene sequence: CDR1 SNHLY, CDR2 FYNNEI.